Below are 24 T cell receptor beta chains sequenced from a single sample in a study of cytomegalovirus exposure and HLA in healthy donors. Researchers ran the PCR with 60 Vbeta and 13 Jbeta primers. Using immunoSEQ multiplex PCR, the repertoire was profiled, and TCRdb retains in-frame clones only, with some absent. The sample has around 35,000 clones; the top ten hold about 1.9%. Sequencing input: PBMCs. Every receptor here comes from a middle-aged woman in good health and CMV-seropositive.

The rearrangement joins TRBV30 to TRBJ2-1, with 10 bases identical to TRBD2. The trim removed 5 bases at V and 2 bases at J, leaving 3 bases unmatched. The CDR3 is 14 residues long. CDR1 is GTSNPN, CDR2 SVGIG, per germline (reference sequence). CDR3 coding DNA: TGTGCCTGGGAAGCGGGGGGGCCCTACAATGAGCAGTTCTTC. Encoded protein: CAWEAGGPYNEQFF.

The chain couples TRBV15 to TRBJ1-6; 7 positions agree with TRBD1. Germline V gives CDR1 LNHNV, CDR2 YYDKDF (reference sequence). The CDR3 length is 15 residues. V shed 5 bases and J 4 bases; nucleotides not matched to a gene: 5. DNA of the CDR3: TGTGCCACCAGCGGTACAGGGGCTTATAATTCACCCCTCCACTTT. It codes for CATSGTGAYNSPLHF.

The genes are TRBV7-2 and TRBJ2-7; 7 bases line up with TRBD2. The CDR3 runs to 14 residues. Per the germline V gene, CDR1 is SGHTA and CDR2 is FQGNSA. The V segment lost 4 bases and the J segment 4 bases; nucleotides outside the gene matches: 7. CDR3 residues: CASSSAGVRYEQYF. The CDR3 bases are TGTGCCAGCAGCTCTGCGGGAGTTAGGTACGAGCAGTACTTC.

The V gene is TRBV2, the J gene TRBJ2-7; tentative D call: TRBD1 (5 bases). From germline, CDR1 is SNHLY and CDR2 FYNNEI. V shed 7 bases and J shed 2 bases, with 15 bases lying between them. This CDR3 has 14 amino acids. The CDR3 coding sequence is TGTGCCAGCAAGGTGCAGGGCCCTACCTACGAGCAGTACTTC. As protein: CASKVQGPTYEQYF.

As to this clone: The junction departs from the called germline gene at one end, perhaps through a read error. The chain links TRBV19 to TRBJ2-4; TRBD2 is a possible D gene (6 bases). The CDR3 has 16 amino acids. Looked up from germline, CDR1 is LNHDA and CDR2 is SQIVND (reference sequence). CDR3 sequence reads: CASSIGGGGPGNIQYF. In DNA form, the CDR3 reads TGTGCCAGTAGCATAGGAGGTGGAGGGCCCGGAAACATTCAGTACTTC.

V gene TRBV30 combines with J gene TRBJ1-3, with unresolved D. Germline CDR1 is GTSNPN and CDR2 is SVGIG (reference sequence). V was clipped by 0 bases and J by 6 bases, with 6 bases between them. This CDR3 region has 12 residues. In nucleotides, the CDR3 is TGTGCCTGGAGTGTCGTGGCAAACACCATATATTTT. It translates to CAWSVVANTIYF.

This sequence joins TRBV5-8 and TRBJ1-1; D possibly corresponds to TRBD1 (6 bases). CDR3 size: 14 residues. From germline, CDR1 is SGHTS and CDR2 YDEGEE. The V gene lost 7 bases and the J gene lost 8 bases, with 21 bases spanning the gap. CDR3 sequence: CASDRTVNTKEAFF. The CDR3 DNA reads as TGTGCCAGCGACAGGACGGTCAACACGAAGGAAGCTTTCTTT.

The gene calls are TRBV18 and TRBJ2-6; TRBD1 matches 9 bases. The germline CDR1 and CDR2 sequences are KGHSH and LQKENI. V shed 6 bases and J 0 bases; nucleotides not matched to a gene: 12. The CDR3 is 19 amino acids. CDR3 protein: CASSSIGTGIPSGANVLTF. DNA for the CDR3: TGTGCCAGCTCTAGCATTGGGACAGGGATTCCCTCTGGGGCCAACGTCCTGACTTTC.

The V call is TRBV6-1, the J call TRBJ2-1; D might be TRBD1 (7 bases). Trimming pared 3 bases from V and 0 bases from J, leaving 9 bases between. The CDR3 loop spans 15 amino acids. Germline V lookup: CDR1 MNHNS, CDR2 SASEGT. This CDR3 is CASSEEGASYNEQFF. CDR3 bases: TGTGCCAGCAGTGAGGAGGGGGCCTCCTACAATGAGCAGTTCTTC.

The rearrangement uses TRBV7-9 and TRBJ1-2; 10 bases line up with TRBD1. This CDR3 has 16 amino acids. Germline trimming cut 5 bases from V and 7 bases from J; bases unmatched to any gene: 13. Germline V lookup: CDR1 SEHNR, CDR2 FQNEAQ (reference sequence). In nucleotides, the CDR3 is TGTGCCAGCAGCCCCGGGACAGGGGTGGTTTCGGGTGGCTACACCTTC. This gives the protein CASSPGTGVVSGGYTF.

On this clone itself: This sample includes further DNA sequences coding for the same CDR3. This rearrangement joins TRBV20-1 to TRBJ2-1; tentatively, D is TRBD2 (5 bases). The germline CDR1 and CDR2 sequences are DFQATT and SNEGSKA (reference sequence). CDR3 length: 10 amino acids. V lost 6 bases and J 8 bases, leaving 8 bases between the germline ends. CDR3 nucleotide sequence: TGCAGTGCCCGGCGGGATGAGCAGTTCTTC. Translated: CSARRDEQFF.

This chain connects TRBV5-4 to TRBJ2-7; D is perhaps TRBD2 (6 bases). The CDR3 spans 14 residues. From germline, CDR1 is SGHNT and CDR2 YYREEE (reference sequence). The V gene lost 0 bases and the J gene lost 0 bases, with 7 bases spanning the gap. In DNA, the CDR3 is TGTGCCAGCAGCTTGGGGGGGGACTCCTACGAGCAGTACTTC. Translated, it gives CASSLGGDSYEQYF.

This chain links TRBV6-1 with TRBJ1-5; TRBD1 matches 11 bases. Trimming cost V 0 bases and J 7 bases; bases outside gene matches: 11. CDR1 and CDR2 from the germline V gene are MNHNS and SASEGT. The CDR3 has 18 residues. The CDR3 bases are TGTGCCAGCAGTGAAGCGAGGAGGACAGGGGGCTATTGGCAGCCCCAGCATTTT. It yields the protein CASSEARRTGGYWQPQHF.

The rearrangement uses TRBV15 and TRBJ2-7; D call uncertain. Germline-derived CDR1 and CDR2 are LNHNV and YYDKDF (reference sequence). Trimming removed 0 bases from V and 1 base from J, with 10 bases in between. The CDR3 runs to 15 residues. The CDR3 region is CATSRELGISYEQYF. For the CDR3, the DNA is TGTGCCACCAGCAGAGAATTGGGCATTTCCTACGAGCAGTACTTC.

The chain uses TRBV7-2 and TRBJ2-3, with 10 bases identical to TRBD2. CDR3 length: 18 residues. V shed 5 bases, J shed 0 bases, and the junction held 11 bases outside the gene matches. The germline V gene encodes CDR1 SGHTA and CDR2 FQGNSA. The CDR3 nucleotides are TGTGCCAGCAGCCCCGGGACTAGCGTCCCGTTTAGCACAGATACGCAGTATTTT. It specifies CASSPGTSVPFSTDTQYF.

The genes are TRBV28 and TRBJ2-7; 10 bases align to TRBD1. In germline, CDR1 is MDHEN, CDR2 SYDVKM. Unmatched junction bases numbered 8, after V lost 6 bases and J lost 3 bases. The CDR3 length is 15 residues. The CDR3 DNA reads as TGTGCCAGCAGCCTTCCGGGACAGGGGCTCTACGAGCAGTACTTC. The encoded protein is CASSLPGQGLYEQYF.

The chain joins TRBV19 to TRBJ2-1; TRBD2 agrees at 7 bases. The J segment lost 0 bases and the V segment lost 3 bases, leaving 5 bases of the junction unmatched. The CDR3 sequence is 16 residues long. Germline CDR1 and CDR2: LNHDA and SQIVND (reference sequence). Here the CDR3 DNA reads TGTGCCAGTAGTATTCCTAGCGGTAGCTCCTACAATGAGCAGTTCTTC. Translation: CASSIPSGSSYNEQFF.

CDR3 nucleotides: TGCGCCAGCAGCCAAGAGCCGGGAGGTCCCTACAATGAGCAGTTCTTC. Protein: CASSQEPGGPYNEQFF. V usage is TRBV4-3 and J usage is TRBJ2-1; 7 bases align to TRBD2. The germline V gene encodes CDR1 LGHNA and CDR2 YSLEER. CDR3 size: 16 residues. The V and J ends lost 0 bases and 2 bases, in that order; junction bases with no gene match: 4.

The CDR3 is CASSPRTSGNHEQFF. CDR3 bases: TGTGCCAGCTCACCAAGGACTAGCGGGAACCATGAGCAGTTCTTC. This chain uses TRBV18 with TRBJ2-1; 12 nucleotides agree with TRBD2. The germline CDR1 and CDR2 sequences are KGHSH and LQKENI. The V segment lost 2 bases and the J segment 8 bases; nucleotides outside the gene matches: 4. The CDR3 has 15 amino acids.

The chain employs TRBV27 and TRBJ1-5, with D uncertain. The V end was cut by 6 bases, the J end by 1 base, with 10 bases between. The germline CDR1 and CDR2 sequences are MNHEY and SMNVEV (reference sequence). CDR3 length: 14 amino acids. This chain's CDR3 is CASRIRGSNQPQHF. CDR3 DNA sequence: TGTGCCAGCAGAATCAGAGGGAGCAATCAGCCCCAGCATTTT.

CDR3 DNA sequence: TGTGCCAGCAGCGTAGAGCCCGCTAGCTATGGCTACACCTTC. The encoded protein is CASSVEPASYGYTF. The chain has TRBV9 and TRBJ1-2; D unclear. V gave up 0 bases and J gave up 4 bases, with 10 bases separating them. The CDR3 runs 14 residues. Per the germline V gene, CDR1 is SGDLS and CDR2 is YYNGEE.

The J gene is TRBJ2-2, the V gene TRBV5-6, with TRBD1 identical over 7 bases. V shed 3 bases, J shed 2 bases, and the junction held 4 bases outside the gene matches. This CDR3 region has 15 residues. Per the germline V gene, CDR1 is SGHDT and CDR2 is YYEEEE. The CDR3 DNA reads TGTGCCAGCAGCTCTACAGGGGCCAACACCGGGGAGCTGTTTTTT. Amino acid sequence: CASSSTGANTGELFF.

J is TRBJ1-1 and V is TRBV28; D not certain. The V end was cut by 7 bases, the J end by 1 base, with 22 bases between. CDR3 size: 17 residues. The germline V gene has CDR1 MDHEN and CDR2 SYDVKM. The DNA for the CDR3 is TGTGCCAGCACGGGCGGGTGGGGTGGTGGAGGGAACACTGAAGCTTTCTTT. Its translation is CASTGGWGGGGNTEAFF.

The chain has TRBV29-1 and TRBJ2-7; the match to TRBD2 covers 9 bases. With V trimmed by 6 bases and J by 2 bases, 5 bases remained unmatched. Germline CDR1 reads SQVTM; CDR2 reads ANQGSEA. This CDR3 has 13 amino acids. Here the CDR3 DNA reads TGCAGCGTGACGCTAGCGGGGACCTACGAGCAGTACTTC. Its translation: CSVTLAGTYEQYF.